This entry describes one T cell receptor beta chain. Antigen unknown. In the PCR, 60 Vbeta and 13 Jbeta primers were used. Sequencing used immunoSEQ multiplex PCR; TCRdb keeps in-frame clones, though not all of them. This table holds approximately 130,000 clones, over 80% found once. This specimen belongs to a study of cytomegalovirus exposure and HLA in healthy donors. Points from the study as a whole: HLA-A and HLA-B allele assignments for most subjects were reportedly predicted accurately using TCR beta sequences. On later analysis, the bulk of CMV-associated TCR beta chains appeared to be HLA-restricted. A later analysis showed HLA-associated TCR beta chains outstripping equally common others in clonal expansion. CMV serostatus stood as the only immune exposure information on hand.

Germline V gives CDR1 KGHSH, CDR2 LQKENI. Trimming left V 2 bases short and J 3 bases short, with 10 bases between. The length of the CDR3 is 15 residues. This clonotype was sampled from a man aged 40-49 years in good health and CMV-seronegative. The sequencing input was PBMCs. The V gene is TRBV18, the J gene TRBJ1-4, with D possibly TRBD1 on 6 matching bases. CDR3 sequence (DNA): TGTGCCAGCTCACCAATGGGGGCAGCTAATGAAAAACTGTTTTTT. Translating gives CASSPMGAANEKLFF.